Listed below are T cell receptor beta chains from one sample, sequenced in a study of T-cell reconstitution after alpha-beta-depleted transplantation in children. Using its own MiXCR run on the PCR reads, TCRdb lists one record per CDR3 protein. The repertoire has about 240,000 distinct CDR3 sequences, roughly 23% of them found once; the top ten carry 2% to 3%. The source material was PBMCs, sampled before TCRalphabeta/CD19-depleted stem cell transplant. The receptors come from a girl aged 2 to 10 with Fanconi anemia, due to receive a stem cell transplant. The CDR3 runs from the conserved cysteine through the conserved F or W. A D gene is named only where the DNA matches it firmly. The size of a clone is reported for some rows only, either as once, few or many, or as a class for expanded clones.

D gene,clone size,J gene,V gene,CDR3 DNA,CDR3 protein
NA,many,TRBJ2-3,TRBV12-3/TRBV12-4,TGTGCCAGCAGTTTAGAAGGGTATACGCAGTATTTT,CASSLEGYTQYF
NA,NA,TRBJ2-6,TRBV7-2,TGTGCCAGCAGCTCCCGGACACTACCTGGGGCCAACGTCCTGACTTTC,CASSSRTLPGANVLTF
NA,few,TRBJ2-2,TRBV5-1,TGCGCCAGCAGCTTGCAGGGATTGAGGACCGGGGAGCTGTTTTTT,CASSLQGLRTGELFF
TRBD2,many,TRBJ2-1,TRBV7-6,TGTGCCAGCAGCTTAGCACTTAGCGGGAAAATACGCAATGAGCAGTTCTTC,CASSLALSGKIRNEQFF
TRBD2,NA,TRBJ2-7,TRBV12-3/TRBV12-4,TGTGCCAGCAGGGAGGGGACTAGCGGAGCCTACGAGCAGTACTTC,CASREGTSGAYEQYF
NA,NA,TRBJ2-3,TRBV7-9,TGTGCCAGCAGCCCCGCCCTTCGGTTTCCTAGCACAGATACGCAGTATTTT,CASSPALRFPSTDTQYF
TRBD2,many,TRBJ2-1,TRBV20-1,TGCAGTGCTAGACTTACCGGGACTAGACAGTTCTTC,CSARLTGTRQFF
NA,few,TRBJ2-3,TRBV12-5,TGTGCTAGTGGTTTGGCGGGTCATAGCACAGATACGCAGTATTTT,CASGLAGHSTDTQYF
TRBD2,NA,TRBJ2-3,TRBV6-2/TRBV6-3,TGTGCCAGCAGCGAAACCGGGAGGATCAACACAGATACGCAGTATTTT,CASSETGRINTDTQYF
NA,many,TRBJ2-3,TRBV20-1,TGCAGTACTACTCAAAGTACGCAGTATTTT,CSTTQSTQYF
NA,many,TRBJ2-5,TRBV29-1,TGCAGCGCCGGGACCAGCCTACAAGAGACCCAGTACTTC,CSAGTSLQETQYF
TRBD2,many,TRBJ2-3,TRBV6-2/TRBV6-3,TGTGCCAGCAGTTATTCAGCGGGGGATACGCAGTATTTT,CASSYSAGDTQYF
TRBD2,NA,TRBJ2-5,TRBV29-1,TGCAGCGTTAAGCGGGGGAACCAAGAGACCCAGTACTTC,CSVKRGNQETQYF
NA,NA,TRBJ2-5,TRBV7-2,TGTGCCAGCAGCTTTTTCCGGGCCGGGGAGACCCAGTACTTC,CASSFFRAGETQYF
TRBD2,NA,TRBJ2-3,TRBV7-2,TGTGCCAGCAGCTTAGGACCGGGACTACCGAGCACAGATACGCAGTATTTT,CASSLGPGLPSTDTQYF
TRBD2,NA,TRBJ2-5,TRBV20-1,TGCAGTGACTTAGTCGGGGGGGGTGAGACCCAGTACTTC,CSDLVGGGETQYF
NA,many,TRBJ2-7,TRBV20-1,TGCAGTGCTGAACAGGGGGCTGGACGGGAGGGTTCCTACGAGCAGTACTTC,CSAEQGAGREGSYEQYF
NA,few,TRBJ1-1,TRBV19,TGTGCCAGTAGGTGGGACACTGAAGCTTTCTTT,CASRWDTEAFF
NA,NA,TRBJ2-7,TRBV23-1,TGCGCCAGCAGTCAATCGGCACTTTACGAGCAGTACTTC,CASSQSALYEQYF
NA,many,TRBJ1-6,TRBV7-2,TGTGCCAGCAGCTTAGTTCTACTTTCACCCCTCCACTTT,CASSLVLLSPLHF